One T cell receptor beta chain is described in this entry. The method was immunoSEQ multiplex PCR; TCRdb's version includes in-frame clones alone and lacks a portion of them. The repertoire holds around 65,000 clones, roughly 87% seen once, with approximately 1.6% in the top ten. With 3 bases clipped from V and 1 base from J, the junction kept 10 bases outside the gene matches. There are 18 residues in the CDR3. CDR1 and CDR2 (germline): MDHEN, SYDVKM. The data originate from a study of T cell changes during pregnancy in multiple sclerosis. Sequenced material: peripheral blood, taken in the first trimester of pregnancy. This clonotype originated in a female donor with multiple sclerosis, enrolled in a pregnancy study. The chain has TRBV28 and TRBJ2-7; 12 nucleotides match TRBD2. This CDR3 reads CASSLSKFGTSGSYEQYF. The CDR3 region has the DNA TGTGCCAGCAGTTTGTCTAAATTCGGGACTAGCGGGTCCTACGAGCAGTACTTC.